This T cell receptor (beta chain) was recovered during a study of blood T cell repertoires in COVID-19. Repertoires were generated with immunoSEQ multiplex PCR, while TCRdb's copy carries only in-frame clones and drops some. The repertoire holds about 160,000 clones, about 80% seen once, with about 2% in the top ten. Germline V gene lookup returns CDR1 MNHEY and CDR2 SMNVEV (reference sequence). CDR3 length: 17 residues. Trimming cost V 0 bases and J 5 bases; bases outside gene matches: 7. Sequencing input: peripheral blood. The receptor's source is a man between 65 and 85 years old with acute or convalescent COVID-19. The chain uses TRBV27 and TRBJ2-6, with 7 positions matching TRBD1. CDR3 residues: CASSLSTRQGWANVLTF. CDR3 DNA: TGTGCCAGCAGTTTATCGACCCGACAGGGTTGGGCCAACGTCCTGACTTTC.